The 14 T cell receptor beta chains below were found in one sample sequenced in a study of tumor-infiltrating lymphocytes in localized non-small cell lung cancer. Using immunoSEQ multiplex PCR, the repertoire was profiled, and TCRdb retains in-frame clones only, with some absent. This table holds about 12,000 clones, approximately 84% found once. The specimen sequenced was lung tumor tissue. The receptor source for this set is a human donor with non-small cell lung cancer.

The chain has TRBV7-9 and TRBJ1-5; tentative D call: TRBD1 (6 bases). CDR3 size: 13 residues. Trimming stripped 4 bases from V and 8 bases from J, with 12 bases between. The germline V gene encodes CDR1 SEHNR and CDR2 FQNEAQ (reference sequence). CDR3 coding DNA: TGTGCCAGCAGCTCAAGGGGGAGTGAGCCCCAGCATTTT. It yields the protein CASSSRGSEPQHF.

The chain has TRBV27 and TRBJ1-1; 10 nucleotides match TRBD1. V trimming: 2 bases; J trimming: 4 bases; junction bases outside the gene matches: 10. The CDR3 consists of 17 residues. Germline V lookup: CDR1 MNHEY, CDR2 SMNVEV (reference sequence). The CDR3 nucleotides read TGTGCCAGCAGTTTAACCCGGGACAGGGGAGGGAGCACTGAAGCTTTCTTT. Translating it yields CASSLTRDRGGSTEAFF.

The chain combines TRBV4-2 with TRBJ2-1, with 12 bases lining up with TRBD2. CDR1 is LGHNA, CDR2 YNFKEQ, per germline. After removal of 0 bases from V and 9 bases from J, the junction contained 6 bases not matched to a gene. The CDR3 sequence is 16 residues long. The CDR3 bases are TGTGCCAGCAGCCAAGATCTGACTAGCGGGAGTTTTGAGCAGTTCTTC. This codes for CASSQDLTSGSFEQFF.

This chain connects TRBV11-2 to TRBJ2-5; a possible D gene is TRBD1 (7 bases). The V end lost 1 base, the J end lost 2 bases, and 11 bases lay between the germline ends. The CDR3 length is 15 residues. Looked up from germline, CDR1 is SGHAT and CDR2 is FQNNGV. CDR3 amino acids: CASSLGQGGQETQYF. The CDR3 nucleotides are TGTGCCAGCAGCTTAGGACAGGGAGGTCAAGAGACCCAGTACTTC.

The V gene is TRBV30, the J gene TRBJ1-2; D is unresolved. CDR3 size: 13 residues. Germline V lookup: CDR1 GTSNPN, CDR2 SVGIG (reference sequence). Trimming removed 3 bases from V and 1 base from J, with 9 bases in between. The DNA of the CDR3 is TGTGCCTGGAGCGTACAGATTAACTATGGCTACACCTTC. Its translation is CAWSVQINYGYTF. Full variable domain (rest looked up from reference TRBV30 and TRBJ1-2): SQTIHQWPATLVQPVGSPLSLECTVEGTSNPNLYWYRQAAGRGLQLLFYSVGIGQISSEVPQNLSASRPQDRQFILSSKKLLLSDSGFYLCAWSVQINYGYTFGSGTRLTVV.

This clone has just one count. The gene calls are TRBV4-2 and TRBJ1-3; 7 bases are a match to TRBD1. Trimming removed 1 base from V and 0 bases from J; junction bases left unmatched: 3. CDR3 length: 16 residues. From germline, CDR1 is LGHNA and CDR2 YNFKEQ. The CDR3: CASSQADRNSGNTIYF. The CDR3 DNA reads as TGTGCCAGCAGCCAAGCGGACAGGAACTCTGGAAACACCATATATTTT.

The gene calls are TRBV18 and TRBJ2-3; D perhaps matches TRBD1 (6 bases). V gave up 0 bases and J gave up 8 bases, with 12 bases separating them. CDR1 and CDR2 (germline): KGHSH, LQKENI. The length of the CDR3 is 14 residues. The CDR3 coding sequence is TGTGCCAGCTCACCACCTGGGGGCGCGTCTACGCAGTATTTT. Its protein is CASSPPGGASTQYF.

This clone was seen a single time. This rearrangement joins TRBV5-8 to TRBJ2-1, with 8 bases that match TRBD2. The CDR3 extends over 15 amino acids. After removal of 0 bases from V and 5 bases from J, the junction contained 4 bases not matched to a gene. Germline lookup yields CDR1 SGHTS and CDR2 YDEGEE. The CDR3 DNA follows: TGTGCCAGCAGCTTGGCGGGAGGGTTGCACAATGAGCAGTTCTTC. Translating gives CASSLAGGLHNEQFF.

The chain combines TRBV30 with TRBJ2-2; D may be TRBD1 (5 bases). The V and J ends lost 6 bases and 1 base respectively, with 9 bases between them. The CDR3 contains 13 residues. CDR1 is GTSNPN, CDR2 SVGIG, per germline (reference sequence). The DNA of the CDR3 is TGTGCCTGTAAAAGGGGGAACACCGGGGAGCTGTTTTTT. Encoded protein: CACKRGNTGELFF.

The chain uses TRBV4-1 and TRBJ1-4, with 7 positions matching TRBD1. Germline values: CDR1 MGHRA, CDR2 YSYEKL. The CDR3 is made up of 16 amino acids. V gave up 2 bases and J gave up 8 bases; unmatched junction bases: 11. The CDR3 DNA reads TGCGCCAGCAGCCAAACCCTACAGGGGACTAGGGAAAAACTGTTTTTT. Translated, it gives CASSQTLQGTREKLFF.

This clone was observed once. The V and J genes are TRBV5-1 and TRBJ1-2; D is undetermined. CDR1 and CDR2 (germline): SGHRS, YFSETQ. This CDR3 region has 13 residues. V was clipped by 0 bases and J by 6 bases, with 9 bases between them. The CDR3 loop is CASSLANPDGYTF. The CDR3 DNA reads TGCGCCAGCAGCTTGGCCAATCCGGATGGCTACACCTTC.

J is TRBJ2-5 and V is TRBV19; unclear D gene. From germline, CDR1 is LNHDA and CDR2 SQIVND (reference sequence). The CDR3 extends over 12 amino acids. V was pared by 0 bases and J by 6 bases, with 5 bases between. CDR3 in DNA: TGTGCCAGTAGTATAGATCTGAAGACCCAGTACTTC. It encodes CASSIDLKTQYF.

V is TRBV10-1 and J is TRBJ2-5; TRBD1 aligns across 11 bases. This CDR3 has 15 amino acids. The germline gives CDR1 WNHNN, CDR2 SYGVQD (reference sequence). The junction had 6 bases not matched to a gene; V was cut back by 4 bases and J by 5 bases. The CDR3 loop reads CASSVGTGGLETQYF. The CDR3 region has the DNA TGCGCCAGCAGTGTAGGGACAGGGGGACTGGAGACCCAGTACTTC.

The rearrangement joins TRBV28 to TRBJ2-7; 8 nucleotides match TRBD2. This CDR3 contains 14 residues. The V gene end was trimmed by 6 bases and the J gene end by 4 bases; junction bases not matched to a gene: 8. Looked up from germline, CDR1 is MDHEN and CDR2 is SYDVKM. CDR3 coding DNA: TGTGCCAGCAGACCAGCGGGAGTAAGGTACGAGCAGTACTTC. Translating it yields CASRPAGVRYEQYF.